A single sample gave rise to the 12 T cell receptor beta chains below, sequenced in a study of T cell responses to AZD1222 COVID-19 vaccine. Clones were read by immunoSEQ multiplex PCR, and TCRdb kept only the in-frame ones, dropping some. The sample consists of around 270,000 clones, 85% to 95% of them appearing once. The sequences come from peripheral blood, collected 28 days after the second AZD1222 dose. The receptors originated from an adult who received the AZD1222 COVID-19 vaccine.

The rearrangement joins TRBV27 to TRBJ2-2; D is unclear. CDR1 and CDR2 from the germline V gene are MNHEY and SMNVEV (reference sequence). This CDR3 comprises 14 residues. Trimming took 3 bases from V and 5 from J, leaving 10 bases between them. CDR3 in amino acids: CASSFLSVTGELFF. Written as DNA, the CDR3 is TGTGCCAGCAGTTTCCTCTCAGTGACCGGGGAGCTGTTTTTT.

Only one count was recorded for this clone. The rearrangement uses TRBV3-1 (or the pseudogene TRBV3-2) and TRBJ2-3, with unresolved D. In germline, CDR1 is LGHDT, CDR2 YNNKEL (reference sequence). The germline V and J ends were trimmed by 1 base and 10 bases, with 12 bases remaining between them. The CDR3 is 13 amino acids. CDR3 loop: CASSQGWGEAQYF. CDR3 DNA sequence: TGTGCCAGCAGCCAAGGGTGGGGTGAGGCGCAGTATTTT.

This chain joins TRBV11-3 and TRBJ2-7; weak D call: TRBD1 (6 bases). CDR1 SGHNT and CDR2 YENEEA come from the germline V gene. The V end lost 4 bases, the J end lost 3 bases, and 10 bases lay between the germline ends. The CDR3 runs 13 residues. The CDR3 DNA reads TGTGCCAGCAGCTCCCGAGGGGGCTACGAGCAGTACTTC. It codes for CASSSRGGYEQYF.

The V and J genes are TRBV4-2 and TRBJ1-2; D is perhaps TRBD1 (6 bases). Trimming removed 1 base at V and 5 bases at J, with 11 bases between. The CDR3 spans 14 residues. The germline CDR1 and CDR2 sequences are LGHNA and YNFKEQ. The CDR3 region has the DNA TGTGCCAGCAGCCAAGGTAACAGGGCGTATGGCTACACCTTC. Translating it yields CASSQGNRAYGYTF.

The chain links TRBV7-3 to TRBJ1-2; perhaps TRBD1 as D (5 bases). Trimming shortened V by 0 bases and J by 3 bases, and 11 bases separated the two germline ends. Germline-derived CDR1 and CDR2 are SGHTA and FQGTGA. The CDR3 extends over 15 amino acids. The CDR3, as DNA: TGTGCCAGCAGCTTAACGCCGGACACGTACTATGGCTACACCTTC. Translation gives CASSLTPDTYYGYTF.

The chain has TRBV3-1 (or the pseudogene TRBV3-2) and TRBJ2-3; no reliable D call. The germline CDR1 and CDR2 sequences are LGHDT and YNNKEL (reference sequence). Trimming removed 5 bases at V and 1 base at J, with 10 bases between. The CDR3 totals 14 residues. The CDR3 bases are TGTGCCAGCAGCAAACGGCAGGGCACAGATACGCAGTATTTT. Its translation is CASSKRQGTDTQYF.

This clone was recorded once. The rearrangement joins TRBV18 to TRBJ2-7, with D unresolved. CDR1 is KGHSH and CDR2 is LQKENI in the germline V gene. The ends were cut back, 1 base at V and 1 base at J, with 5 bases in the middle. This CDR3 contains 13 residues. CDR3 DNA: TGTGCCAGCTCACCACAAAATTCCTACGAGCAGTACTTC. It specifies CASSPQNSYEQYF.

The J gene is TRBJ2-2, the V gene TRBV4-1; D gene unclear. The V end was cut by 7 bases, the J end by 8 bases, with 20 bases between. This CDR3 has 15 amino acids. Germline CDR1 MGHRA, CDR2 YSYEKL. CDR3 sequence (DNA): TGCGCCAGCAACTCCAAGGGTCCCCTCGGGGGGGAGCTGTTTTTT. This gives the protein CASNSKGPLGGELFF.

The V and J genes are TRBV5-1 and TRBJ2-2, with 10 nucleotides matching TRBD1. CDR3 length equals 14 residues. V shed 4 bases and J 8 bases; nucleotides not matched to a gene: 5. The germline CDR1 and CDR2 sequences are SGHRS and YFSETQ. This CDR3 reads CASSPDRGQGELFF. The CDR3, as DNA: TGCGCCAGCAGCCCTGACAGGGGGCAAGGGGAGCTGTTTTTT.

The chain carries TRBV19 and TRBJ2-7, with D possibly TRBD1 on 5 matching bases. Per the germline V gene, CDR1 is LNHDA and CDR2 is SQIVND (reference sequence). CDR3 length: 12 residues. Trimming cost V 2 bases and J 5 bases, with 7 bases left between them. The DNA of the CDR3 is TGTGCCAGTAGTATACAGGGCCACGAGCAGTACTTC. As protein: CASSIQGHEQYF.

The J gene is TRBJ2-5, the V gene TRBV28; the D is unclear. The CDR3 sequence is 15 residues long. Deletions cut 5 bases from V and 2 bases from J, with 15 bases between. CDR1 is MDHEN, CDR2 SYDVKM, per germline. The CDR3 DNA follows: TGTGCCAGCAGTCGGACCCTCCGTGTACAAGAGACCCAGTACTTC. Encoded protein: CASSRTLRVQETQYF.

This chain uses TRBV28 with TRBJ2-7, with a weak D call TRBD1 (5 bases). This CDR3 comprises 16 residues. Trimming removed 8 bases from V and 7 bases from J, with 27 bases in between. In germline, CDR1 is MDHEN, CDR2 SYDVKM. DNA of the CDR3: TGTGCCAGCGCAATATTCCAGGGTTCCGCAGGGCGGGAGCAGTACTTC. Encoded protein: CASAIFQGSAGREQYF.